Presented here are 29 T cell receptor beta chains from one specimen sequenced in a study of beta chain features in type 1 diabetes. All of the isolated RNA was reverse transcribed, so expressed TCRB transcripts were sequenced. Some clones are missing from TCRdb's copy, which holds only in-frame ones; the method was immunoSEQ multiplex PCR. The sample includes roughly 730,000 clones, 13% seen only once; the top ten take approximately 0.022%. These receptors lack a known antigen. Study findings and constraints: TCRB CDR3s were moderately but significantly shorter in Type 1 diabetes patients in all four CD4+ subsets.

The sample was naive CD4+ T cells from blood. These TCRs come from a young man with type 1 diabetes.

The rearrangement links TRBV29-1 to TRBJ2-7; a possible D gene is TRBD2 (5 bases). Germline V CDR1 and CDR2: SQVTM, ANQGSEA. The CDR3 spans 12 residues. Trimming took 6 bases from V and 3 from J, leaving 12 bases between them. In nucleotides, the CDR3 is TGCAGCGTCTACGGGGAAATCTACGAGCAGTACTTC. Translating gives CSVYGEIYEQYF.

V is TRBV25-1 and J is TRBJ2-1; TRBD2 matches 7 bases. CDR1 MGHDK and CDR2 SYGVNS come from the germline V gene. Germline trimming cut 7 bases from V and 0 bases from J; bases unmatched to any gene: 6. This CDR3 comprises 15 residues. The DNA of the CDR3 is TGTGCCAGCATCGAAACTAGCGCCTCCTACAATGAGCAGTTCTTC. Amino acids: CASIETSASYNEQFF.

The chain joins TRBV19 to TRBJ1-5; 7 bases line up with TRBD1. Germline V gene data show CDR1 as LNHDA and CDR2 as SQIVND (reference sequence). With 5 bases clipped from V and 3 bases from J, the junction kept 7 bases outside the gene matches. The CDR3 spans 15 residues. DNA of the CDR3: TGTGCCAGTAGTGCCCCGACAGGGAACAATCAGCCCCAGCATTTT. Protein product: CASSAPTGNNQPQHF.

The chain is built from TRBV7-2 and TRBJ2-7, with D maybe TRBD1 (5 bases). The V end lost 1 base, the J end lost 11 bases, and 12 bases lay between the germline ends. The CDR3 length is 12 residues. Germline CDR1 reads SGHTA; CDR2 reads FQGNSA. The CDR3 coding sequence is TGTGCCAGCAGCTTAGGATGGGGCACCGAGTACTTC. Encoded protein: CASSLGWGTEYF.

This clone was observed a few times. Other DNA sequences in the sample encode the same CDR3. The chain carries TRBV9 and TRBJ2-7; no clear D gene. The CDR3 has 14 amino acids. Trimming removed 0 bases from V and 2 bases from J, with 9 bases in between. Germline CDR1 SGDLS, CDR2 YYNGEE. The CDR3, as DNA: TGTGCCAGCAGCGTAGCATCCGGAACCTACGAGCAGTACTTC. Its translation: CASSVASGTYEQYF.

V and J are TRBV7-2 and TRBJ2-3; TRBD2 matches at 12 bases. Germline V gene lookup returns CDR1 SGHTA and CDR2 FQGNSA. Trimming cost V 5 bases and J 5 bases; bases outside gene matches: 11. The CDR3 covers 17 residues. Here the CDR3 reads CASSVRWTSGVVDTQYF. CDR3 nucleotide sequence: TGTGCCAGCAGCGTAAGATGGACTAGCGGGGTGGTAGATACGCAGTATTTT.

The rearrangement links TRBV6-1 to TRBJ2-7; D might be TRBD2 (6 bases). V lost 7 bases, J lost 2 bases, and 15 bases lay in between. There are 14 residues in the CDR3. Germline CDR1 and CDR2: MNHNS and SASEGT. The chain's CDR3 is CASNGRTITYEQYF. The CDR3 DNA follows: TGTGCCAGCAACGGACGGACTATTACCTACGAGCAGTACTTC.

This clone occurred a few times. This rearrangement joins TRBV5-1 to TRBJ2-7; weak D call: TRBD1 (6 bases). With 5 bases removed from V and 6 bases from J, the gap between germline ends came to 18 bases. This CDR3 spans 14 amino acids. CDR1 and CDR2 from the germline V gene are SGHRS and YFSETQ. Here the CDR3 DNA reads TGCGCCAGCAGATTCGGGACATCCTACGGCGAGCAGTACTTC. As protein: CASRFGTSYGEQYF.

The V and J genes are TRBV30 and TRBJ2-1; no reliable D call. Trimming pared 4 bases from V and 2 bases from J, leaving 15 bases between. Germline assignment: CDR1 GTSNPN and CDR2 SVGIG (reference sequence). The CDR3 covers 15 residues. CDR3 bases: TGTGCCTGGAAAAAGAACCCAGGCGCCTACAATGAGCAGTTCTTC. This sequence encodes CAWKKNPGAYNEQFF.

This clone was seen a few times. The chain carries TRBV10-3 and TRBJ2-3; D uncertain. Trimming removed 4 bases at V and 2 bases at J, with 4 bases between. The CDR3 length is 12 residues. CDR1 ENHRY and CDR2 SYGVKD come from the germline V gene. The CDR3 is CAISAVTDTQYF. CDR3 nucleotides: TGTGCCATCAGTGCGGTCACAGATACGCAGTATTTT.

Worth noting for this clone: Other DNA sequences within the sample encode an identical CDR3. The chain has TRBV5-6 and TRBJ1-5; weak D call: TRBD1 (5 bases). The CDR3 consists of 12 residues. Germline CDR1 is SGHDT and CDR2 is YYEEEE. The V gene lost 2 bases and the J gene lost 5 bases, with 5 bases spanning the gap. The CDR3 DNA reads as TGTGCCAGCAGCTTAGGGGATCAGCCCCAGCATTTT. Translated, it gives CASSLGDQPQHF. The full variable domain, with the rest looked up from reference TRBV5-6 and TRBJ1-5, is DAGVTQSPTHLIKTRGQQVTLRCSPKSGHDTVSWYQQALGQGPQFIFQYYEEEERQRGNFPDRFSGHQFPNYSSELNVNALLLGDSALYLCASSLGDQPQHFGDGTRLSIL.

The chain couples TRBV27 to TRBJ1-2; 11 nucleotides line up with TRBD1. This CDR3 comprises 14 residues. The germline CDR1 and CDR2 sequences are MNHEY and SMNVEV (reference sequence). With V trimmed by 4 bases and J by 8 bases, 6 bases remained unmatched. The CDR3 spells CASSSPWTGGGYTF. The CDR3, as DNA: TGTGCCAGCAGTTCCCCTTGGACAGGGGGCGGCTACACCTTC.

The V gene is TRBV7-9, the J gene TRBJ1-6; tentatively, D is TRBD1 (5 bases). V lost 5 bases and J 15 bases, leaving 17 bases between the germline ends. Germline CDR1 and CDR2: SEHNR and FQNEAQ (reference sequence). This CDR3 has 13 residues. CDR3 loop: CASSAAGGLDLHF. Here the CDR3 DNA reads TGTGCCAGCAGCGCCGCGGGGGGTCTAGACCTCCACTTT.

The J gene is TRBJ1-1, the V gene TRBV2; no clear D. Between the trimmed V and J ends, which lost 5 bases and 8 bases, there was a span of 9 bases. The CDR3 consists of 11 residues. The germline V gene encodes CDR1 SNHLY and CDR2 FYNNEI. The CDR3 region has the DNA TGTGCCAGCAGTTTAGTAGGAGAAGCTTTCTTT. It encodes CASSLVGEAFF.

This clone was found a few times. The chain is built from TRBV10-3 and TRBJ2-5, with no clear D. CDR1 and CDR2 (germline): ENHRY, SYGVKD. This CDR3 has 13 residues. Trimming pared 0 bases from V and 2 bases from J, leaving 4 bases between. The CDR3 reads CAISESVQETQYF. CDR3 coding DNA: TGTGCCATCAGTGAGTCGGTTCAAGAGACCCAGTACTTC.

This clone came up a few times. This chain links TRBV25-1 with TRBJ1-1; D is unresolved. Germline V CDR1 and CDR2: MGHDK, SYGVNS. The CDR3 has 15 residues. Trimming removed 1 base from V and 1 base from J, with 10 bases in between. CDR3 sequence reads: CASSESVWTNTEAFF. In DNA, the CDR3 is TGTGCCAGCAGTGAATCGGTTTGGACGAACACTGAAGCTTTCTTT. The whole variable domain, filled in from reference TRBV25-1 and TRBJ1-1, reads EADIYQTPRYLVIGTGKKITLECSQTMGHDKMYWYQQDPGMELHLIHYSYGVNSTEKGDLSSESTVSRIRTEHFPLTLESARPSHTSQYLCASSESVWTNTEAFFGQGTRLTVV.

The CDR3 DNA is TGCGCCAGCAGCTTGGGACAGGCTGAAAACTATGGCTACACCTTC. Encoded protein: CASSLGQAENYGYTF. The rearrangement links TRBV5-1 to TRBJ1-2; D might be TRBD1 (6 bases). This CDR3 has 15 amino acids. With 0 bases removed from V and 2 bases from J, the gap between germline ends came to 11 bases. Germline V gene data show CDR1 as SGHRS and CDR2 as YFSETQ. The whole variable domain, filled in from reference TRBV5-1 and TRBJ1-2, reads KAGVTQTPRYLIKTRGQQVTLSCSPISGHRSVSWYQQTPGQGLQFLFEYFSETQRNKGNFPGRFSGRQFSNSRSEMNVSTLELGDSALYLCASSLGQAENYGYTFGSGTRLTVV.

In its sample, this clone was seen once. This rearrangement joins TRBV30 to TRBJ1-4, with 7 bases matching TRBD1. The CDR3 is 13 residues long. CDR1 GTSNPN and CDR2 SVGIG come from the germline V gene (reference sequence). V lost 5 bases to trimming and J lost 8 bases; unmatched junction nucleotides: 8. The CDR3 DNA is TGTGCCTGGGGGCCCGGGACAGTAGAAAAACTGTTTTTT. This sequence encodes CAWGPGTVEKLFF.

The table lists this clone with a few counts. The CDR3: CASSTWLAGNNEQFF. CDR3 nucleotides: TGTGCCAGCAGCACCTGGCTCGCAGGGAACAATGAGCAGTTCTTC. The V call is TRBV13, the J call TRBJ2-1; D might be TRBD1 (5 bases). V lost 5 bases, J lost 5 bases, and 16 bases lay in between. CDR3 length: 15 amino acids. CDR1 and CDR2 from the germline V gene are PRHDT and FYEKMQ (reference sequence).

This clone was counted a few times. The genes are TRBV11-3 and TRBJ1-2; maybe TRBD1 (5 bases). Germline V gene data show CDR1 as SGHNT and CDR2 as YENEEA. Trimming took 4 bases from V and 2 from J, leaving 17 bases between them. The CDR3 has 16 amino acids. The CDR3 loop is CASSSPGTEGNYGYTF. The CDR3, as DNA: TGTGCCAGCAGCTCCCCTGGGACCGAAGGGAACTATGGCTACACCTTC.

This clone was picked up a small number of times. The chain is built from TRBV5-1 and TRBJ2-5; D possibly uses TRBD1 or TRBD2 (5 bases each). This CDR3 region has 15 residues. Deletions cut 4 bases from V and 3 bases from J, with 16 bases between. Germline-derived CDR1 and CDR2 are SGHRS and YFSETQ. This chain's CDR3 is CASSPMLGDEETQYF. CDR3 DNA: TGCGCCAGCAGCCCAATGCTTGGGGACGAAGAGACCCAGTACTTC.

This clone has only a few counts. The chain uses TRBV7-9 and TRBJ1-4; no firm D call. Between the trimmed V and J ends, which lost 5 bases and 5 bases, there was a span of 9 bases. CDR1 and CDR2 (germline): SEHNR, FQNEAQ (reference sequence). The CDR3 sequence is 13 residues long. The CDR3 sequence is CASSLRPNEKLFF. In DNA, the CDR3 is TGTGCCAGCAGCCTAAGGCCCAATGAAAAACTGTTTTTT.

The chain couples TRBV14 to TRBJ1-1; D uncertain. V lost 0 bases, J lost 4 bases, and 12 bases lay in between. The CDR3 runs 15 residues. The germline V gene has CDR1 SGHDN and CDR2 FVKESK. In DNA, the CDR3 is TGTGCCAGCAGCCAAGATTTCGCGGCGGGCACTGAAGCTTTCTTT. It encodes CASSQDFAAGTEAFF.

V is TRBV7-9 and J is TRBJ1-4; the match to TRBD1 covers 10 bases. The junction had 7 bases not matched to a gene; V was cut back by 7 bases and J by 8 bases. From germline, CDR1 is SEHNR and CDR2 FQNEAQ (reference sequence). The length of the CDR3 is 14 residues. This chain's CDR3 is CASIPGQGNEKLFF. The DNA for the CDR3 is TGTGCCAGCATCCCGGGACAGGGGAACGAAAAACTGTTTTTT.

Here the CDR3 reads CASSWGTGSSYNEQFF. The CDR3 DNA is TGTGCCAGCAGCTGGGGGACAGGGAGCTCCTACAATGAGCAGTTCTTC. This rearrangement joins TRBV5-6 to TRBJ2-1, with TRBD1 identical over 9 bases. The CDR3 length is 16 residues. Germline values: CDR1 SGHDT, CDR2 YYEEEE. With V trimmed by 3 bases and J by 0 bases, 4 bases remained unmatched.

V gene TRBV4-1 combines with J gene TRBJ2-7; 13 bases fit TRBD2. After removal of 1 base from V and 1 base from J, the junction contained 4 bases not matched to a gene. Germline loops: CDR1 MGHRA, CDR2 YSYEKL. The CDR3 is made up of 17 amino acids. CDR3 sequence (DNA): TGCGCCAGCAGCCAAGCGCCGGGACTAGCGGGATCCTACGAGCAGTACTTC. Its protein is CASSQAPGLAGSYEQYF.

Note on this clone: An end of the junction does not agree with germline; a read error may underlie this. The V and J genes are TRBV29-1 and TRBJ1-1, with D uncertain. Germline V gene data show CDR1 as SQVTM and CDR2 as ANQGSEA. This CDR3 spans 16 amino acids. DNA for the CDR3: TGCAGCGTTCAAGAAAGGTCGTCCCACAGGAACACTGAAGCTTTCTTT. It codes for CSVQERSSHRNTEAFF.

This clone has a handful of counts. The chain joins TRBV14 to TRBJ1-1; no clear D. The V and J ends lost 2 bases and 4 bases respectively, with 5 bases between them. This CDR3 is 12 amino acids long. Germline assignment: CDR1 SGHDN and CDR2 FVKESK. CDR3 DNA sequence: TGTGCCAGCAGCCAATACAGCACTGAAGCTTTCTTT. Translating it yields CASSQYSTEAFF.

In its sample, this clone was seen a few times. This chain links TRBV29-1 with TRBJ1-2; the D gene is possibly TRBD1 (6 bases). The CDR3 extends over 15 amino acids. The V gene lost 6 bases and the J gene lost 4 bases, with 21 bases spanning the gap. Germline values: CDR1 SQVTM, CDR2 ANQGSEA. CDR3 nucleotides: TGCAGCGTGACGAGGGGGTCGGAAATCGTCTATGGCTACACCTTC. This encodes CSVTRGSEIVYGYTF.